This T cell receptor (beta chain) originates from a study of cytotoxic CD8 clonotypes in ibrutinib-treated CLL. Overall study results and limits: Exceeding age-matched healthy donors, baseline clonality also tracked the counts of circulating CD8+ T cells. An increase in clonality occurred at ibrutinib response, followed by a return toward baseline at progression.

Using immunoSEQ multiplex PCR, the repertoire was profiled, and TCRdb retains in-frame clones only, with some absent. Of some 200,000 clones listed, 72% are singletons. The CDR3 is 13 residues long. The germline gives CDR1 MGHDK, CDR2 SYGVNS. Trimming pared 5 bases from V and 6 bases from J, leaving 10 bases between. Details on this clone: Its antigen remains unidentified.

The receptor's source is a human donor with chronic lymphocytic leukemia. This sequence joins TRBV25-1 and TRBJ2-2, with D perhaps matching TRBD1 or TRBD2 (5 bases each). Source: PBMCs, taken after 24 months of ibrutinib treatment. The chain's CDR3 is CASSRGAAGELFF. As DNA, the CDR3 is TGTGCCAGCAGTCGAGGGGCGGCCGGGGAGCTGTTTTTT. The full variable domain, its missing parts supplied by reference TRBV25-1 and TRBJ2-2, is EADIYQTPRYLVIGTGKKITLECSQTMGHDKMYWYQQDPGMELHLIHYSYGVNSTEKGDLSSESTVSRIRTEHFPLTLESARPSHTSQYLCASSRGAAGELFFGEGSRLTVL.